The sequence of this TCR beta chain was determined in a study of T cells expressing NK-cell markers. For the study at large: Repertoires of TCR beta were obtained from T cells sorted as CD3+CD56+NKG2C+, CD3+CD56+NKG2C- and CD3+CD56-NKG2C+. The study sequenced eight donors, seven HCMV-seropositive and one seronegative. Findings and limits, study-wide: Similarly, these clonotypes led the CD3+CD56-NKG2C+ fraction as well in a handful of donors.

CDR3 length: 16 amino acids. The germline V gene has CDR1 MNHNS and CDR2 SASEGT. With the 5' RACE reads reprocessed, TCRdb shows one record per CDR3 protein and no DNA. Its table records approximately 550,000 distinct CDR3 sequences. About this clonotype itself: Its matching antigen is unknown.

The chain couples TRBV6-1 to TRBJ1-2. This receptor was obtained from a man aged 18 to 29 in good health. The sample taken for sequencing was blood T cells: a sorted CD56 or NKG2C T cell subset, CD4+ or CD8+ T cells, or bulk PBMC T cells (not recorded which). The CDR3 loop reads CASTLRDDGGHYGYTF.